The rows below give T cell receptor beta chains drawn from one sample of a study of blood T cell repertoires in COVID-19. Assay: immunoSEQ multiplex PCR; the TCRdb copy retains only in-frame clones and omits some. Among 450,000 or so clones listed, about 92% were seen once. The sequencing sample was made of PBMCs or T cells enriched from blood (not recorded which). The receptor source for this set is a man between 18 and 29 years old who had recovered from COVID-19. Each CDR3 is given without its conserved first and last residue. Clone size is not always given. Where it is, it says once, few, many or a class for expanded clones.

v_call	j_call	clone_size	cdr3_aa
TRBV2	TRBJ1-2	.	ASSEARRLFYGYT
TRBV6-5	TRBJ1-1	.	ASSYSITRGTEAF
TRBV13	TRBJ1-1	.	ASMFGQGRTEAF
TRBV3-1/TRBV3-2	TRBJ1-3	.	ASSQTRQGTGNTIY
TRBV9	TRBJ2-3	.	ASSVAQREGQDTQY
TRBV27	TRBJ2-7	.	ASSSEIGDEQY
TRBV27	TRBJ2-7	.	ASSLGTGLFGQY
TRBV28	TRBJ1-5	.	ASSLQGPQPQH
TRBV27	TRBJ1-6	.	ASSFIPLIGRGNSPLH
TRBV5-6	TRBJ1-6	once	ASSLGQGLGSPLH
TRBV30	TRBJ1-1	.	AWSRGLSTEAF
TRBV2	TRBJ1-1	.	ASRQQGNTEAF
TRBV14	TRBJ2-1	few	ASSPRLAGGPYNEQF
TRBV5-1	TRBJ2-1	.	ASSLGTSIGNEQF
TRBV19	TRBJ1-4	.	ASSIVRDSNEKLF
TRBV7-9	TRBJ2-3	.	ASSHKASGSMADTQY
TRBV5-1	TRBJ2-1	.	ASSPGTSDNEQF
TRBV11-2	TRBJ2-5	.	ASSPLAGGPGETQY
TRBV5-6	TRBJ2-1	once	ASRGVSSEQF
TRBV5-4	TRBJ1-6	.	ASSSRQGAPSPLH
TRBV10-1	TRBJ2-1	.	ASMIQRETWSDNEQF
TRBV5-1	TRBJ2-7	.	ASSLEPVPYEQY
TRBV3-1/TRBV3-2	TRBJ1-2	.	ASSLGTENYGYT
TRBV9	TRBJ2-5	.	ASSPTGFQETQY
TRBV19	TRBJ1-5	.	ASRPGSNQPQH
TRBV15	TRBJ1-6	.	ATSRGRTNSPLH
TRBV2	TRBJ2-1	.	ASTTGQGSINEQF
TRBV30	TRBJ1-3	once	ATTPDSSGNTIY
TRBV6-6	TRBJ1-2	.	ASSYRGTYGYT
TRBV13	TRBJ2-7	.	ASSSGSEQY
TRBV6-5	TRBJ2-2	.	ASNGGGELF
TRBV12-3/TRBV12-4	TRBJ2-7	.	ASSLGLIYEQY
TRBV5-6	TRBJ1-2	once	ASSPGQGSNYGYT
TRBV6-1	TRBJ1-1	.	ASSDNRGLAEAF
TRBV2	TRBJ1-5	once	ASSGDRGPRQPQH
TRBV6-5	TRBJ2-7	.	ASSTLAGVPEQY
TRBV27	TRBJ1-1	.	ASSLSRVHTEAF
TRBV30	TRBJ1-2	few	AWSPGAGGGYGYT
TRBV10-3	TRBJ1-3	once	AIGQGTGNTIY
TRBV28	TRBJ1-1	once	ASSLPTTEAF
TRBV2	TRBJ1-3	.	ASTGPTDGGNTIY
TRBV5-1	TRBJ1-3	.	ASSLEGSSGNTIY
TRBV28	TRBJ1-3	few	ASRQGPGNTIY
TRBV10-3	TRBJ1-2	.	AISESTTYGYT